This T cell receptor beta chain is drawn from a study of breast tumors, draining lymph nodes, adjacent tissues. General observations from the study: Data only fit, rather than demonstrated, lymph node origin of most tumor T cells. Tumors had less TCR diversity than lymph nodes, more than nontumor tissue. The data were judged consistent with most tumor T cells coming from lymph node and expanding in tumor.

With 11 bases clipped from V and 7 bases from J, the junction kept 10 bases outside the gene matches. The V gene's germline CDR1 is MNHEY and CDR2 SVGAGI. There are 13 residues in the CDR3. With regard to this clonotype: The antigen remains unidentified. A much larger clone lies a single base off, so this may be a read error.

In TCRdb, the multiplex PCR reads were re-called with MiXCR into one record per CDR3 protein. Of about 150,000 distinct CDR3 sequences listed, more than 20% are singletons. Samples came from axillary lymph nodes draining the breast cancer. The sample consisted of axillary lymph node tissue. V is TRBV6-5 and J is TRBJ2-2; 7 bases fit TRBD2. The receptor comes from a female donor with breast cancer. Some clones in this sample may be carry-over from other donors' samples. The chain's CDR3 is CAASGSFGGELFF. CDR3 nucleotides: TGTGCCGCTAGCGGTAGCTTCGGCGGGGAGCTGTTTTTT.